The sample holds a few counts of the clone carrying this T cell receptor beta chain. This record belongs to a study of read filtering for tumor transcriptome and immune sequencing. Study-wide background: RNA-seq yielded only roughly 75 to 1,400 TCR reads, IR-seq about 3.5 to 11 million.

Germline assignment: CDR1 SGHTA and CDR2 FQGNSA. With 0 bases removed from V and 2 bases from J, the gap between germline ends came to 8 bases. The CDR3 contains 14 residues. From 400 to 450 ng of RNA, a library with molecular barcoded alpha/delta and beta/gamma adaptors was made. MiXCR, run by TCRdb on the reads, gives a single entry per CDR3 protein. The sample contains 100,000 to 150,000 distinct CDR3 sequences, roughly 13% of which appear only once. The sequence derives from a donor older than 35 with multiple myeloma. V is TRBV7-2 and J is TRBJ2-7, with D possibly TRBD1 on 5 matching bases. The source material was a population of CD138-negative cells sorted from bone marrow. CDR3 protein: CASSLARGAYEQYF. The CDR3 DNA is TGTGCCAGCAGCTTAGCAAGGGGTGCCTACGAGCAGTACTTC. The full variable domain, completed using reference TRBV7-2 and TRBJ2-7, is GAGVSQSPSNKVTEKGKDVELRCDPISGHTALYWYRQSLGQGLEFLIYFQGNSAPDKSGLPSDRFSAERTGGSVSTLTIQRTQQEDSAVYLCASSLARGAYEQYFGPGTRLTVT.